Below, one TCR beta chain is given with its context. Its target is unknown. This specimen comes from a study of OX40 agonist ivuxolimab in advanced cancers. Repertoires were generated with immunoSEQ multiplex PCR, while TCRdb's copy carries only in-frame clones and drops some. The sample includes 50,000 to 60,000 clones, 90% of them seen just once. Findings of the study overall: Among the lowest levels of clonal expansion were found in partial responders at 0.1-3.0 mg/kg.

V lost 2 bases and J lost 3; bases outside the gene matches: 6. The CDR3 loop spans 16 amino acids. CDR1 is MDHEN and CDR2 is SYDVKM in the germline V gene. This chain connects TRBV28 to TRBJ1-5, with TRBD1 matching over 8 bases. The material sequenced was CD4+ or CD8+ T cells sorted from blood, taken in a trial of the OX40 agonist ivuxolimab. The TCR comes from an adult with an advanced solid tumor such as melanoma, head and neck, liver or kidney cancer. CDR3 loop: CASSLDTGGFNQPQHF. The CDR3 DNA is TGTGCCAGCAGTTTAGATACAGGGGGTTTCAATCAGCCCCAGCATTTT.